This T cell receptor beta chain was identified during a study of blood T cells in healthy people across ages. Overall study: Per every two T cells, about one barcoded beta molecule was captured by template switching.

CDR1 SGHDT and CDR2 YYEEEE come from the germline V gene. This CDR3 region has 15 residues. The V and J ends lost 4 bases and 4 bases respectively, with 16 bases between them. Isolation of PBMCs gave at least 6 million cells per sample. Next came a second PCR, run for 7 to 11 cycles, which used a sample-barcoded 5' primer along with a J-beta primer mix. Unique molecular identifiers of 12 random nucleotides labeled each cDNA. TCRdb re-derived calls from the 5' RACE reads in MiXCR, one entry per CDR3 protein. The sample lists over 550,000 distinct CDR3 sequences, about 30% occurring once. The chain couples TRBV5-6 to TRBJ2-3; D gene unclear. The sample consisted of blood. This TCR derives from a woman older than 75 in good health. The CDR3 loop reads CASSPPTPAADTQYF. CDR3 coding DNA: TGTGCCAGCAGCCCTCCCACTCCGGCAGCAGATACGCAGTATTTT.